Presented here are 32 T cell receptor beta chains from one specimen sequenced in a study of blood T cell repertoires in COVID-19. TCRdb's table, derived via immunoSEQ multiplex PCR, lists solely in-frame clones and lacks some. The table includes some 60,000 clones, over 75% detected once. The sequenced sample was peripheral blood. The source is a man in his fifties or sixties with acute or convalescent COVID-19.

DNA of the CDR3: TGTGCCAGCAGCCCGGACAGGGCTTATGGCTACACCTTC. Protein: CASSPDRAYGYTF. This chain connects TRBV11-2 to TRBJ1-2, with TRBD1 identical over 8 bases. J lost 5 bases, V lost 5 bases, and 4 bases had no gene match. The germline gives CDR1 SGHAT, CDR2 FQNNGV. CDR3 length equals 13 residues.

This clone occurred many times. The chain has TRBV10-1 and TRBJ2-5; maybe TRBD2 (6 bases). This CDR3 region has 14 residues. With 0 bases removed from V and 2 bases from J, the gap between germline ends came to 7 bases. The V gene's germline CDR1 is WNHNN and CDR2 SYGVQD (reference sequence). CDR3 DNA sequence: TGCGCCAGCAGTGAGTCCGCGGGGCAAGAGACCCAGTACTTC. Protein product: CASSESAGQETQYF.

The chain couples TRBV13 to TRBJ1-4; D is unresolved. Germline V gives CDR1 PRHDT, CDR2 FYEKMQ (reference sequence). Trimming pared 1 base from V and 8 bases from J, leaving 8 bases between. This CDR3 has 13 residues. CDR3 region: CASSLAVREKLFF. CDR3 DNA sequence: TGTGCCAGCAGCTTAGCGGTCAGGGAAAAACTGTTTTTT.

The gene calls are TRBV7-9 and TRBJ2-3; 8 bases map to TRBD1. V lost 5 bases to trimming and J lost 3 bases; unmatched junction nucleotides: 10. The CDR3 totals 16 residues. The germline CDR1 and CDR2 sequences are SEHNR and FQNEAQ (reference sequence). This CDR3 is CASSPRGQGATDTQYF. CDR3 in DNA: TGTGCCAGCAGCCCGCGAGGACAGGGTGCTACAGATACGCAGTATTTT.

The V and J genes are TRBV28 and TRBJ1-5; D gene ambiguous. The ends were cut back, 6 bases at V and 12 bases at J, with 12 bases in the middle. Looked up from germline, CDR1 is MDHEN and CDR2 is SYDVKM. This CDR3 comprises 11 residues. In DNA, the CDR3 is TGTGCCAGCAGCTGGATCGGGAACCAGCATTTT. Translation: CASSWIGNQHF. The entire variable domain, with the rest obtained from reference TRBV28 and TRBJ1-5, is as follows: DVKVTQSSRYLVKRTGEKVFLECVQDMDHENMFWYRQDPGLGLRLIYFSYDVKMKEKGDIPEGYSVSREKKERFSLILESASTNQTSMYLCASSWIGNQHFGDGTRLSIL.

The chain uses TRBV3-1 (or the pseudogene TRBV3-2) and TRBJ2-1; TRBD1 agrees at 8 bases. The CDR3 is 15 amino acids. Trimming cost V 1 base and J 2 bases; bases outside gene matches: 1. CDR1 and CDR2 from the germline V gene are LGHDT and YNNKEL (reference sequence). The CDR3 sequence: CASSQGTGTYNEQFF. In nucleotides, the CDR3 is TGTGCCAGCAGCCAAGGGACAGGGACCTACAATGAGCAGTTCTTC.

The chain links TRBV6-6 to TRBJ2-5; 10 bases align to TRBD2. CDR1 is MNHNY, CDR2 SVGAGI, per germline (reference sequence). The CDR3 length is 14 residues. Trimming removed 6 bases from V and 5 bases from J; junction bases left unmatched: 6. In nucleotides, the CDR3 is TGTGCCAGCAGGGAGCGGGGGGGCCGCGAGACCCAGTACTTC. This sequence encodes CASRERGGRETQYF.

This sequence joins TRBV7-6 and TRBJ2-5; TRBD1 might be the D (7 bases). This CDR3 has 15 residues. V was shortened by 2 bases and J by 7 bases, with 17 bases between the two germline ends. Germline CDR1 SGHVS, CDR2 FNYEAQ. The CDR3 spells CASSLQGGVFGTQYF. DNA for the CDR3: TGTGCCAGCAGCTTACAGGGGGGAGTTTTTGGGACCCAGTACTTC.

The J gene is TRBJ1-1, the V gene TRBV18; D might be TRBD1 (5 bases). This CDR3 is built from 13 residues. Germline assignment: CDR1 KGHSH and CDR2 LQKENI. Trimming removed 5 bases at V and 3 bases at J, with 10 bases between. CDR3 sequence reads: CASSMGGDTEAFF. In DNA, the CDR3 is TGTGCCAGCTCAATGGGGGGGGACACTGAAGCTTTCTTT.

The rearrangement links TRBV7-6 to TRBJ2-7; the match to TRBD1 covers 10 bases. Germline CDR1 is SGHVS and CDR2 is FNYEAQ. This CDR3 spans 15 amino acids. The V and J ends lost 5 bases and 3 bases, in that order; junction bases with no gene match: 7. The chain's CDR3 is CASSARTGGIYEQYF. For the CDR3, the DNA is TGTGCCAGCAGCGCGCGGACAGGGGGAATCTACGAGCAGTACTTC.

The chain employs TRBV19 and TRBJ2-7; 10 bases fit TRBD1. The CDR3 is 15 residues long. Germline V gene data show CDR1 as LNHDA and CDR2 as SQIVND (reference sequence). V dropped 5 bases and J dropped 7; count of bases not matched to a gene: 11. The CDR3 protein is CASSAPGQGPQEQYF. CDR3 coding DNA: TGTGCCAGTAGTGCCCCGGGACAGGGGCCCCAAGAGCAGTACTTC.

This clone appeared a few times. The chain is built from TRBV2 and TRBJ2-1, with TRBD1 as a possible D gene (6 bases). The germline V and J ends were trimmed by 7 bases and 8 bases, with 21 bases remaining between them. The length of the CDR3 is 15 residues. The V gene's germline CDR1 is SNHLY and CDR2 FYNNEI. The chain's CDR3 is CASTLGLGEGDEQFF. The CDR3, as DNA: TGTGCCAGCACCCTTGGGTTGGGTGAGGGGGATGAGCAGTTCTTC. Looking up the rest from reference TRBV2 and TRBJ2-1 gives the full variable domain: EPEVTQTPSHQVTQMGQEVILRCVPISNHLYFYWYRQILGQKVEFLVSFYNNEISEKSEIFDDQFSVERPDGSNFTLKIRSTKLEDSAMYFCASTLGLGEGDEQFFGPGTRLTVL.

V is TRBV5-6 and J is TRBJ2-3; 12 bases agree with TRBD1. The CDR3 totals 15 residues. Trimming at V came to 4 bases and at J to 3 bases, leaving 3 bases not matched to a gene. CDR1 and CDR2 (germline): SGHDT, YYEEEE. The CDR3 DNA is TGTGCCAGCAGCCGGGGACAGGGGGCAACAGATACGCAGTATTTT. Translating it yields CASSRGQGATDTQYF. The full variable domain, in which reference TRBV5-6 and TRBJ2-3 provide the parts outside the CDR3, is DAGVTQSPTHLIKTRGQQVTLRCSPKSGHDTVSWYQQALGQGPQFIFQYYEEEERQRGNFPDRFSGHQFPNYSSELNVNALLLGDSALYLCASSRGQGATDTQYFGPGTRLTVL.

The V and J genes are TRBV10-1 and TRBJ2-5; 9 bases are a match to TRBD2. In germline, CDR1 is WNHNN, CDR2 SYGVQD (reference sequence). The J segment lost 1 base and the V segment lost 10 bases, leaving 22 bases of the junction unmatched. The CDR3 is 19 residues long. For the CDR3, the DNA is TGCGCCACCAACCACAGGGGTACTAGCGGGTCCTCGGCCCAAGAGACCCAGTACTTC. Translated, it gives CATNHRGTSGSSAQETQYF.

This chain connects TRBV30 to TRBJ1-1; 8 nucleotides line up with TRBD1. This CDR3 is 13 amino acids long. Looked up from germline, CDR1 is GTSNPN and CDR2 is SVGIG (reference sequence). V shed 3 bases, J shed 2 bases, and the junction held 2 bases outside the gene matches. The CDR3 protein is CAWSRGLNTEAFF. The CDR3 DNA is TGTGCCTGGAGCAGGGGGCTTAACACTGAAGCTTTCTTT. Variable domain in full (rest from reference TRBV30 and TRBJ1-1): SQTIHQWPATLVQPVGSPLSLECTVEGTSNPNLYWYRQAAGRGLQLLFYSVGIGQISSEVPQNLSASRPQDRQFILSSKKLLLSDSGFYLCAWSRGLNTEAFFGQGTRLTVV.

In regard to this clone: The same CDR3 can be traced to other DNA sequences in this sample. This chain joins TRBV3-1 (or the pseudogene TRBV3-2) and TRBJ2-7; no clear D. This CDR3 is 11 amino acids long. Trimming left V 4 bases short and J 3 bases short, with 4 bases between. Germline V CDR1 and CDR2: LGHDT, YNNKEL (reference sequence). The DNA for the CDR3 is TGTGCCAGCAGCCTAAACTACGAGCAGTACTTC. Protein product: CASSLNYEQYF.

This chain uses TRBV30 with TRBJ1-2, with 10 bases that match TRBD1. Unmatched junction bases numbered 8, after V lost 8 bases and J lost 5 bases. The CDR3 has 13 residues. Per the germline V gene, CDR1 is GTSNPN and CDR2 is SVGIG (reference sequence). CDR3 coding DNA: TGTGCCACCCGACAGGGGGCGGAGTATGGCTACACCTTC. It specifies CATRQGAEYGYTF. The full variable domain, rest sourced from reference TRBV30 and TRBJ1-2, is SQTIHQWPATLVQPVGSPLSLECTVEGTSNPNLYWYRQAAGRGLQLLFYSVGIGQISSEVPQNLSASRPQDRQFILSSKKLLLSDSGFYLCATRQGAEYGYTFGSGTRLTVV.

J is TRBJ2-3 and V is TRBV2; 11 bases are a match to TRBD1. The germline V gene encodes CDR1 SNHLY and CDR2 FYNNEI. Germline trimming cut 6 bases from V and 6 bases from J; bases unmatched to any gene: 8. This CDR3 has 15 amino acids. The CDR3 reads CASRRTGGLADTQYF. The CDR3 coding sequence is TGTGCCAGCAGAAGGACAGGGGGCTTGGCGGATACGCAGTATTTT.

J is TRBJ2-2 and V is TRBV19; 8 nucleotides match TRBD1. The CDR3 consists of 13 residues. The J segment lost 3 bases and the V segment lost 8 bases, leaving 2 bases of the junction unmatched. Germline values: CDR1 LNHDA, CDR2 SQIVND (reference sequence). CDR3 DNA sequence: TGTGCCAGTCACAGGGGGTACACCGGGGAGCTGTTTTTT. Amino acid sequence: CASHRGYTGELFF.

This chain connects TRBV7-9 to TRBJ2-4; 8 bases align to TRBD2. The ends lost 7 bases at V and 0 bases at J; junction bases unmatched: 14. Germline V gene sequence: CDR1 SEHNR, CDR2 FQNEAQ (reference sequence). CDR3 length: 18 amino acids. The DNA of the CDR3 is TGTGCCAGCACCTTCCTTGGGGCGGGGGGTCTAGCCAAAAACATTCAGTACTTC. Protein: CASTFLGAGGLAKNIQYF.

The count of this clone is one. The chain combines TRBV5-6 with TRBJ1-2; D not resolved. Trimming left V 2 bases short and J 8 bases short, with 13 bases between. CDR1 is SGHDT and CDR2 is YYEEEE in the germline V gene. This CDR3 spans 13 amino acids. Here the CDR3 DNA reads TGTGCCAGCAGCTTTTCCGGGATTATCGGCTACACCTTC. As protein: CASSFSGIIGYTF.

This clone was found a few times. V is TRBV5-8 and J is TRBJ2-5; D perhaps matches TRBD1 (6 bases). V was pared by 4 bases and J by 6 bases, with 22 bases between. This CDR3 comprises 16 residues. Germline CDR1 reads SGHTS; CDR2 reads YDEGEE. The CDR3 DNA is TGTGCCAGCAGCACCACATATAGGGGGAACTTAAAGACCCAGTACTTC. Translated, it gives CASSTTYRGNLKTQYF.

This clone was observed a single time. The V call is TRBV3-1 (or the pseudogene TRBV3-2), the J call TRBJ2-2; D is perhaps TRBD1 (6 bases). Germline V gives CDR1 LGHDT, CDR2 YNNKEL (reference sequence). The CDR3 length is 15 residues. V was trimmed by 2 bases and J by 0 bases, leaving 7 bases between them. The CDR3 region is CASSQRGSNTGELFF. The DNA of the CDR3 is TGTGCCAGCAGCCAAAGGGGGTCGAACACCGGGGAGCTGTTTTTT.

The chain employs TRBV24-1 and TRBJ2-1, with TRBD1 identical over 7 bases. V trimming: 4 bases; J trimming: 8 bases; junction bases outside the gene matches: 22. The CDR3 is 19 residues long. CDR1 is KGHDR, CDR2 SFDVKD, per germline. CDR3 nucleotide sequence: TGTGCCACCAGTGACTGTAACAGGGGTGACACGGTGGGGACGGATGAGCAGTTCTTC. Amino acids: CATSDCNRGDTVGTDEQFF.

The J gene is TRBJ2-3, the V gene TRBV7-3, with TRBD2 matching 8 bases. The CDR3 sequence is 15 residues long. The V gene end was trimmed by 5 bases and the J gene end by 6 bases; junction bases not matched to a gene: 10. Germline V gene sequence: CDR1 SGHTA, CDR2 FQGTGA. CDR3 protein: CASSPTSASSDTQYF. In DNA, the CDR3 is TGTGCCAGCAGCCCGACTAGCGCTTCAAGTGATACGCAGTATTTT. Using reference TRBV7-3 and TRBJ2-3 for the parts outside the CDR3, the full variable domain is GAGVSQTPSNKVTEKGKYVELRCDPISGHTALYWYRQSLGQGPEFLIYFQGTGAADDSGLPNDRFFAVRPEGSVSTLKIQRTERGDSAVYLCASSPTSASSDTQYFGPGTRLTVL.

The genes are TRBV6-5 and TRBJ2-7, with 11 bases lining up with TRBD1. Germline V CDR1 and CDR2: MNHEY, SVGAGI. J was trimmed by 5 bases and V by 6 bases; bases with no gene match: 9. The CDR3 has 15 amino acids. The CDR3 spells CASRGLDRGLDEQYF. In nucleotides, the CDR3 is TGTGCCAGCAGGGGTCTGGACAGGGGGCTCGACGAGCAGTACTTC.

V and J are TRBV12-3 or TRBV12-4 and TRBJ1-2; D unresolved. The CDR3 loop spans 12 amino acids. Trimming shortened V by 3 bases and J by 8 bases, and 10 bases separated the two germline ends. The CDR3 loop reads CASSLGKLGYTF. As DNA, the CDR3 is TGTGCCAGCAGTTTGGGCAAACTGGGCTACACCTTC.

V and J are TRBV5-6 and TRBJ1-2; D is uncertain. The CDR3 loop spans 12 amino acids. Germline V CDR1 and CDR2: SGHDT, YYEEEE. The germline V and J ends were trimmed by 3 bases and 0 bases, with 3 bases remaining between them. The CDR3 reads CASSYTNYGYTF. The CDR3 DNA is TGTGCCAGCAGCTACACTAACTATGGCTACACCTTC.

The genes are TRBV11-2 and TRBJ2-7, with D possibly TRBD1 on 6 matching bases. Trimming removed 1 base from V and 0 bases from J, with 13 bases in between. This CDR3 has 16 amino acids. Germline values: CDR1 SGHAT, CDR2 FQNNGV. The CDR3 here is CASSLAQGQFSYEQYF. In DNA, the CDR3 is TGTGCCAGCAGCTTAGCCCAAGGACAGTTCTCCTACGAGCAGTACTTC.

The J gene is TRBJ2-3, the V gene TRBV7-8; weak D call: TRBD2 (6 bases). The V gene lost 1 base and the J gene lost 2 bases, with 10 bases spanning the gap. In germline, CDR1 is SGHVS, CDR2 FQNEAQ. The CDR3 contains 15 residues. CDR3 protein: CASSLVGGNTDTQYF. The CDR3 coding sequence is TGTGCCAGCAGCTTAGTGGGGGGAAACACAGATACGCAGTATTTT. Full variable domain (outside the CDR3, taken from reference TRBV7-8 and TRBJ2-3): GAGVSQSPRYKVAKRGQDVALRCDPISGHVSLFWYQQALGQGPEFLTYFQNEAQLDKSGLPSDRFFAERPEGSVSTLKIQRTQQEDSAVYLCASSLVGGNTDTQYFGPGTRLTVL.

The chain combines TRBV2 with TRBJ1-5; 7 bases line up with TRBD1. Losses at the gene ends were 6 bases for V and 7 bases for J; bases not matched to a gene: 9. Germline CDR1 and CDR2: SNHLY and FYNNEI. The CDR3 sequence is 14 residues long. CDR3: CASSHRQGNQPQHF. The DNA for the CDR3 is TGTGCCAGCAGCCACCGACAGGGAAACCAGCCCCAGCATTTT.

The V call is TRBV10-2, the J call TRBJ2-3; tentative D call: TRBD1 (6 bases). This CDR3 is 14 amino acids long. V was shortened by 4 bases and J by 2 bases, with 10 bases between the two germline ends. Germline loops: CDR1 WSHSY, CDR2 SAAADI. CDR3 region: CASSGGQTTDTQYF. In nucleotides, the CDR3 is TGCGCCAGCAGTGGGGGGCAAACCACAGATACGCAGTATTTT.